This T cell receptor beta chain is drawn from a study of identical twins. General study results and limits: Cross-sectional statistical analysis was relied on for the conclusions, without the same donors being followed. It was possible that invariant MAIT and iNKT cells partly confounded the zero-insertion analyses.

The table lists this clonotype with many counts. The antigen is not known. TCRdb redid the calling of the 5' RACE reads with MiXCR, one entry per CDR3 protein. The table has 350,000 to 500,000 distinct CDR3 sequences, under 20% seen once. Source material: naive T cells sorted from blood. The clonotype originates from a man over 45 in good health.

CDR3 in amino acids: CASSWDNSYEQYF. Here the CDR3 DNA reads TGTGCCAGCAGCTGGGACAACAGTTACGAGCAGTACTTC. The rearrangement uses TRBV7-2 and TRBJ2-7, with a weak D call TRBD1 (6 bases). Trimming removed 4 bases at V and 4 bases at J, with 11 bases between. Germline V gene data show CDR1 as SGHTA and CDR2 as FQGNSA. This CDR3 has 13 residues.